These 21 T cell receptor beta chains were sequenced from one sample in a study of T cell responses to AZD1222 COVID-19 vaccine. Using immunoSEQ multiplex PCR, the repertoire was profiled, and TCRdb retains in-frame clones only, with some absent. The table includes more than 140,000 clones, 88% detected once. The specimen was peripheral blood, collected on day 0 of AZD1222 vaccination. The receptors were sampled from an adult in good health.

The chain carries TRBV5-8 and TRBJ2-5; D is perhaps TRBD1 (5 bases). This CDR3 spans 14 amino acids. V gave up 2 bases and J gave up 7 bases, with 15 bases separating them. The germline gives CDR1 SGHTS, CDR2 YDEGEE. The CDR3 DNA sequence: TGTGCCAGCAGCTTTTGGGGCTCAGAAGCGACCCAGTACTTC. Protein: CASSFWGSEATQYF.

The CDR3 DNA reads TGTGCCAGCAGTGAGACTGTCTCCTACGAGCAGTACTTC. It translates to CASSETVSYEQYF. This chain uses TRBV25-1 with TRBJ2-7; no firm D call. Between the trimmed V and J ends, which lost 3 bases and 0 bases, there was a span of 6 bases. The CDR3 is 13 amino acids. Per germline, CDR1 MGHDK and CDR2 SYGVNS.

This sequence joins TRBV9 and TRBJ2-7, with 8 bases matching TRBD1. The germline CDR1 and CDR2 sequences are SGDLS and YYNGEE. The CDR3 runs to 15 residues. Trimming at V came to 3 bases and at J to 6 bases, leaving 11 bases not matched to a gene. The CDR3 spells CASSAHPQGGGEQYF. CDR3 bases: TGTGCCAGCAGCGCACACCCACAGGGGGGCGGCGAGCAGTACTTC.

This chain connects TRBV7-9 to TRBJ2-7, with a weak D call TRBD2 (5 bases). With 5 bases removed from V and 5 bases from J, the gap between germline ends came to 19 bases. Germline CDR1 SEHNR, CDR2 FQNEAQ (reference sequence). CDR3 size: 15 residues. CDR3 loop: CASSPSGPTTNEQYF. In nucleotides, the CDR3 is TGTGCCAGCAGCCCGAGCGGTCCGACTACTAACGAGCAGTACTTC.

The chain uses TRBV5-4 and TRBJ2-7; D is unclear. This CDR3 comprises 15 residues. The germline gives CDR1 SGHNT, CDR2 YYREEE (reference sequence). V shed 0 bases and J shed 5 bases, with 15 bases lying between them. The CDR3, as DNA: TGTGCCAGCAGCTTGGTAGGAATGGGTGTCCACGAGCAGTACTTC. It yields the protein CASSLVGMGVHEQYF.

V usage is TRBV27 and J usage is TRBJ2-2; 14 nucleotides line up with TRBD2. Germline V CDR1 and CDR2: MNHEY, SMNVEV (reference sequence). The CDR3 consists of 15 residues. V lost 6 bases to trimming and J lost 5 bases; unmatched junction nucleotides: 2. The CDR3 region is CASSRLAGGTGELFF. For the CDR3, the DNA is TGTGCCAGCAGCCGACTAGCGGGAGGGACCGGGGAGCTGTTTTTT.

This clone was seen once. This chain links TRBV11-3 with TRBJ2-3, with D possibly TRBD2 on 7 matching bases. The CDR3 sequence is 15 residues long. Looked up from germline, CDR1 is SGHNT and CDR2 is YENEEA. V lost 4 bases and J 1 base, leaving 12 bases between the germline ends. The CDR3 region is CASSWGGGRTDTQYF. CDR3 DNA: TGTGCCAGCAGCTGGGGGGGCGGGCGCACAGATACGCAGTATTTT.

The V call is TRBV7-9, the J call TRBJ2-7; D is perhaps TRBD1 or TRBD2 (5 bases each). V was pared by 1 base and J by 0 bases, with 13 bases between. Germline CDR1 and CDR2: SEHNR and FQNEAQ (reference sequence). This CDR3 has 16 residues. CDR3 coding DNA: TGTGCCAGCAGCTTAGACGGGGCAGTGGTCTCCTACGAGCAGTACTTC. Its translation: CASSLDGAVVSYEQYF.

J is TRBJ1-3 and V is TRBV10-3; a weak D match, TRBD1 (6 bases). V was clipped by 11 bases and J by 0 bases, with 14 bases between them. CDR1 and CDR2 from the germline V gene are ENHRY and SYGVKD. The CDR3 runs 14 residues. The CDR3 here is CASSRGDSGNTIYF. CDR3 bases: TGTGCCTCATCCAGGGGAGACTCTGGAAACACCATATATTTT.

The rearrangement links TRBV6-6 to TRBJ2-7; no reliable D call. The CDR3 runs to 13 residues. V lost 2 bases and J 4 bases, leaving 9 bases between the germline ends. Germline V gene data show CDR1 as MNHNY and CDR2 as SVGAGI (reference sequence). The CDR3 nucleotides are TGTGCCAGCAGTTACCGCGCCCTTTACGAGCAGTACTTC. Residues: CASSYRALYEQYF.

This chain links TRBV20-1 with TRBJ2-6, with D uncertain. The V end was cut by 3 bases, the J end by 0 bases, with 9 bases between. There are 15 residues in the CDR3. In germline, CDR1 is DFQATT, CDR2 SNEGSKA (reference sequence). DNA of the CDR3: TGCAGTGCTAGTTCTCCGCACTCTGGGGCCAACGTCCTGACTTTC. Its translation is CSASSPHSGANVLTF.

The chain joins TRBV7-9 to TRBJ2-1, with unresolved D. The germline CDR1 and CDR2 sequences are SEHNR and FQNEAQ (reference sequence). The length of the CDR3 is 16 residues. Trimming pared 6 bases from V and 1 base from J, leaving 16 bases between. CDR3 sequence: CASSNSDRFSYNEQFF. CDR3 DNA sequence: TGTGCCAGCAGTAATTCCGACCGATTTTCCTACAATGAGCAGTTCTTC. The whole variable domain, remainder taken from reference TRBV7-9 and TRBJ2-1, is DTGVSQNPRHKITKRGQNVTFRCDPISEHNRLYWYRQTLGQGPEFLTYFQNEAQLEKSRLLSDRFSAERPKGSFSTLEIQRTEQGDSAMYLCASSNSDRFSYNEQFFGPGTRLTVL.

The chain links TRBV6-2 or TRBV6-3 to TRBJ1-2; the D is unclear. The V end was cut by 4 bases, the J end by 10 bases, with 16 bases between. Germline V lookup: CDR1 MNHEY, CDR2 SVGEGT. The CDR3 is 13 residues long. The CDR3 is CASSLRFTGDYTF. CDR3 coding DNA: TGTGCCAGCAGTTTGCGGTTTACGGGAGACTACACCTTC.

The gene calls are TRBV5-8 and TRBJ1-1, with 8 bases matching TRBD1. Losses at the gene ends were 5 bases for V and 7 bases for J; bases not matched to a gene: 13. The CDR3 runs to 15 residues. Germline V gives CDR1 SGHTS, CDR2 YDEGEE. The CDR3 nucleotides read TGTGCCAGCAGGAGCAGGGGGCGAGATCTCCTTGAAGCTTTCTTT. It translates to CASRSRGRDLLEAFF.

The V call is TRBV5-4, the J call TRBJ1-1; no definite D call. V lost 5 bases to trimming and J lost 1 base, with 12 bases between them. The CDR3 runs to 14 residues. Germline V CDR1 and CDR2: SGHNT, YYREEE (reference sequence). In DNA form, the CDR3 reads TGTGCCAGCAGGACGGAGCAGGCGAACACTGAAGCTTTCTTT. Translated: CASRTEQANTEAFF.

There are a few counts of this clone. V is TRBV29-1 and J is TRBJ1-2; 7 bases agree with TRBD1. Unmatched junction bases numbered 12, after V lost 3 bases and J lost 8 bases. Germline CDR1 is SQVTM and CDR2 is ANQGSEA. The CDR3 sequence is 14 residues long. CDR3 nucleotide sequence: TGCAGCGTTGAGGGTGGGGGACAGACGGAAGGCTACACCTTC. This translates into CSVEGGGQTEGYTF.

The J gene is TRBJ1-5, the V gene TRBV12-3 or TRBV12-4; no definite D call. The CDR3 totals 13 residues. V dropped 5 bases and J dropped 12 bases, with 17 bases sitting between them. CDR3 residues: CASSEGTFRIQHF. The DNA of the CDR3 is TGTGCCAGCAGTGAGGGCACATTTAGGATCCAGCATTTT.

V and J are TRBV7-2 and TRBJ2-3, with D perhaps TRBD1 (5 bases). The length of the CDR3 is 17 residues. From germline, CDR1 is SGHTA and CDR2 FQGNSA. The V end was cut by 1 base, the J end by 3 bases, with 17 bases between. Here the CDR3 DNA reads TGTGCCAGCAGCTTAGTTGCGACAGTATCCGTGACAGATACGCAGTATTTT. Translated: CASSLVATVSVTDTQYF.

V gene TRBV2 combines with J gene TRBJ1-5; D remains ambiguous. The germline V gene has CDR1 SNHLY and CDR2 FYNNEI. The CDR3 runs 11 residues. The V gene lost 3 bases and the J gene lost 6 bases, with 3 bases spanning the gap. Written as DNA, the CDR3 is TGTGCCAGCAGTGATAGTCAGCCCCAGCATTTT. Its translation is CASSDSQPQHF.

This clone was observed once. V gene TRBV25-1 combines with J gene TRBJ1-2; no clear D gene. The V and J ends lost 3 bases and 3 bases respectively, with 5 bases between them. Germline-derived CDR1 and CDR2 are MGHDK and SYGVNS. The CDR3 contains 12 residues. The CDR3 is CASSDSYYGYTF. The CDR3 DNA reads as TGTGCCAGCAGTGACTCCTACTATGGCTACACCTTC.

The CDR3 is CSARTGETQYF. Written as DNA, the CDR3 is TGCAGTGCGCGGACGGGAGAGACCCAGTACTTC. The chain couples TRBV20-1 to TRBJ2-5; D remains ambiguous. Per germline, CDR1 DFQATT and CDR2 SNEGSKA (reference sequence). Trimming pared 6 bases from V and 4 bases from J, leaving 9 bases between. The CDR3 has 11 residues.